This T cell receptor (beta chain) was retrieved from a study of T-cell memory formation after mild COVID-19. TCRdb re-called the 5' RACE reads through MiXCR, storing one row per CDR3 protein. The sample includes 250,000 to 300,000 distinct CDR3 sequences, 16% of them seen just once. The germline V and J ends were trimmed by 0 bases and 7 bases, with 3 bases remaining between them. The CDR3 runs 12 residues. Germline V gene sequence: CDR1 SGHVS, CDR2 FNYEAQ. The sequencing input was PBMCs or a T cell subset sorted from them (not recorded which). V and J are TRBV7-6 and TRBJ1-4, with unresolved D. This sequence originates from a man between 18 and 35 years old who had mild COVID-19 (a few samples of this study predate the infection). Cell type and time point are not known. The CDR3 DNA sequence: TGTGCCAGCAGCTTAGCCAGTGAAAAACTGTTTTTT. Amino acid sequence: CASSLASEKLFF.